A selection of T cell receptor beta chains follows, all from one sample in a study of blood T cell repertoires in COVID-19. Assay: immunoSEQ multiplex PCR; the TCRdb copy retains only in-frame clones and omits some. The sample contains 250,000 to 350,000 clones, 85% to 90% of which appear only once. The sequencing input was peripheral blood. The receptors stem from a woman in her 30s with COVID-19, enrolled during active disease. Each CDR3 is given with its conserved first and last residue. D genes are given only for firm matches. Rows may omit the clone size; those that give it use once, few, many or a size class.

j_gene,d_gene,v_gene,len,abundance,CDR3aa,CDR3nt
TRBJ2-3,-,TRBV7-3,14,-,CASRAGASTDTQYF,TGTGCCAGCAGGGCGGGGGCTAGCACAGATACGCAGTATTTT
TRBJ2-7,TRBD2,TRBV5-1,16,few,CASSFSASLAGDEQYF,TGCGCCAGCAGCTTCTCCGCCTCACTAGCGGGAGACGAGCAGTACTTC
TRBJ2-5,-,TRBV5-6,13,-,CASSLDRQETQYF,TGTGCCAGCAGCTTGGACAGACAAGAGACCCAGTACTTC
TRBJ2-3,TRBD2,TRBV9,16,-,CASSPSSGRAGDTQYF,TGTGCCAGCAGCCCCTCTAGCGGGAGGGCCGGGGATACGCAGTATTTT
TRBJ1-2,-,TRBV7-2,13,-,CASSLGPNYGYTF,TGTGCCAGCAGCTTGGGGCCTAACTATGGCTACACCTTC
TRBJ2-5,-,TRBV19,15,-,CASSTQRAGVETQYF,TGTGCCAGTAGTACCCAGCGGGCCGGGGTAGAGACCCAGTACTTC
TRBJ2-1,-,TRBV28,13,-,CASRYRELGEQFF,TGTGCCAGCAGGTACAGGGAGCTCGGTGAGCAGTTCTTC
TRBJ1-2,TRBD1,TRBV5-4,13,-,CASSYAGGSGYTF,TGTGCCAGCAGCTACGCAGGGGGGAGTGGCTACACCTTC
TRBJ2-5,TRBD2,TRBV5-4,12,-,CASSLGGLALDF,TGTGCCAGCAGCTTGGGAGGACTAGCGTTGGACTTC
TRBJ1-6,TRBD1,TRBV11-2,13,-,CASSSTGRDRNHF,TGTGCCAGCAGCTCGACGGGCCGGGACAGGAACCACTTT
TRBJ1-1,TRBD1,TRBV19,14,-,CASSMTGLNTEAFF,TGTGCCAGTAGTATGACAGGGCTGAACACTGAAGCTTTCTTT
TRBJ1-2,-,TRBV29-1,13,-,CSVEDQAGYGYTF,TGCAGCGTTGAAGATCAGGCGGGCTATGGCTACACCTTC
TRBJ1-2,TRBD1,TRBV19,19,-,CASRPAPGQGAEANYGYTF,TGTGCCAGTAGACCCGCCCCGGGACAGGGGGCCGAAGCTAACTATGGCTACACCTTC
TRBJ2-1,TRBD2,TRBV27,16,-,CASSLFSGSSYNEQFF,TGTGCCAGCAGTTTATTTAGCGGGAGCTCCTACAATGAGCAGTTCTTC
TRBJ2-7,TRBD1,TRBV27,18,-,CASSLSRSGQGHSYEQYF,TGTGCCAGCAGTTTATCGCGCTCGGGACAGGGCCATTCCTACGAGCAGTACTTC
TRBJ2-7,TRBD2,TRBV18,15,-,CASSPRLAGLYEQYF,TGTGCCAGCTCACCGCGTCTAGCGGGTCTATACGAGCAGTACTTC
TRBJ2-7,TRBD1,TRBV7-2,17,-,CASSLSTSGTGYYEQYF,TGTGCCAGCAGCTTAAGTACCTCCGGGACAGGATACTACGAGCAGTACTTC
TRBJ2-1,TRBD2,TRBV6-1,16,few,CASSEIGRGTGNEQFF,TGTGCCAGCAGTGAAATCGGGAGGGGGACTGGAAATGAGCAGTTCTTC
TRBJ1-2,TRBD1,TRBV19,15,once,CASSSGTGGLYGYTF,TGTGCCAGTAGCTCCGGGACAGGGGGTTTATATGGCTACACCTTC
TRBJ2-6,TRBD1,TRBV7-9,17,-,CASSSRRTGSGANVLTF,TGTGCCAGCAGCTCCCGCCGGACAGGGAGCGGGGCCAACGTCCTGACTTTC
TRBJ1-1,TRBD1,TRBV28,15,-,CASSRESGQGVSAFF,TGTGCCAGCAGTCGTGAATCAGGACAGGGGGTTTCAGCTTTCTTT
TRBJ2-7,TRBD2,TRBV11-2,16,-,CASSSRTSAIRYEQYF,TGTGCCAGCAGCTCGAGGACTAGCGCGATAAGATACGAGCAGTACTTC
TRBJ2-5,TRBD1,TRBV7-2,14,-,CASSPRGSRETQYF,TGTGCCAGCAGCCCCAGGGGGTCTCGGGAGACCCAGTACTTC
TRBJ1-5,TRBD1,TRBV30,13,-,CAWQDRLNQPQHF,TGTGCCTGGCAGGACAGGCTCAATCAGCCCCAGCATTTT
TRBJ1-3,-,TRBV29-1,13,-,CSVVGGDGNTIYF,TGCAGCGTTGTAGGGGGAGATGGAAACACCATATATTTT
TRBJ1-2,TRBD1,TRBV7-2,13,few,CASSHDRGFGYTF,TGTGCCAGCAGCCACGACAGGGGCTTTGGCTACACCTTC
TRBJ1-1,-,TRBV4-1,14,-,CASSQEGSSTEAFF,TGCGCCAGCAGCCAAGAGGGCAGTTCAACTGAAGCTTTCTTT
TRBJ1-5,-,TRBV4-1,16,-,CASSQSPPGEGQPQHF,TGCGCCAGCAGCCAAAGCCCCCCAGGGGAAGGTCAGCCCCAGCATTTT
TRBJ2-7,-,TRBV9,12,-,CASSIARYEQYF,TGTGCCAGCAGCATCGCCCGGTACGAGCAGTACTTC
TRBJ2-5,TRBD1,TRBV28,15,-,CASSPGQGRQETQYF,TGTGCCAGCAGTCCTGGACAGGGGAGGCAAGAGACCCAGTACTTC
TRBJ2-4,-,TRBV12-3/TRBV12-4,13,-,CASTGDTRNIQYF,TGTGCCAGCACCGGGGACACGCGTAACATTCAGTACTTC
TRBJ2-1,TRBD1,TRBV5-1,16,-,CASSSAGGFSYNEQFF,TGCGCCAGCAGCTCAGCAGGGGGTTTCTCCTACAATGAGCAGTTCTTC
TRBJ2-1,TRBD2,TRBV9,16,-,CASSFIRLAGDNEQFF,TGTGCCAGCAGCTTCATCCGACTAGCGGGAGATAATGAGCAGTTCTTC
TRBJ2-5,TRBD2,TRBV11-2,15,-,CASSIGLAGIETQYF,TGTGCCAGCAGCATCGGACTAGCGGGAATAGAGACCCAGTACTTC
TRBJ2-7,-,TRBV6-5,13,-,CASNKRSTYEQYF,TGTGCCAGCAATAAGCGCTCTACCTACGAGCAGTACTTC
TRBJ1-5,-,TRBV6-5,15,few,CASSHRRGRNQPQHF,TGTGCCAGCAGCCATAGGCGAGGGAGAAATCAGCCCCAGCATTTT
TRBJ2-5,-,TRBV28,13,-,CASSLGSTGTQYF,TGTGCCAGCAGTTTGGGCTCCACAGGGACCCAGTACTTC
TRBJ2-7,TRBD2,TRBV28,14,-,CASRRREGSYEQYF,TGTGCCAGCAGGAGGCGGGAGGGGTCCTACGAGCAGTACTTC
TRBJ2-5,-,TRBV19,13,-,CASSMNRKETQYF,TGTGCCAGTAGTATGAACAGAAAAGAGACCCAGTACTTC
TRBJ2-3,-,TRBV5-5,15,-,CASSLGQGSTDTQYF,TGTGCCAGCAGCTTGGGGCAGGGGAGCACAGATACGCAGTATTTT
TRBJ2-6,-,TRBV28,14,-,CASSITGPPRVLTF,TGTGCCAGCAGTATTACAGGGCCACCAAGGGTCCTGACTTTC
TRBJ2-7,TRBD2,TRBV7-3,15,once,CASSLFAGGGYEQYF,TGTGCCAGCAGCTTATTCGCGGGAGGGGGGTACGAGCAGTACTTC
TRBJ1-2,-,TRBV28,12,-,CASSSGVVGYTF,TGTGCCAGCAGTTCAGGGGTAGTCGGCTACACCTTC
TRBJ2-7,-,TRBV25-1,11,-,CASSLGDEQYF,TGTGCCAGCAGCCTAGGTGATGAGCAGTACTTC